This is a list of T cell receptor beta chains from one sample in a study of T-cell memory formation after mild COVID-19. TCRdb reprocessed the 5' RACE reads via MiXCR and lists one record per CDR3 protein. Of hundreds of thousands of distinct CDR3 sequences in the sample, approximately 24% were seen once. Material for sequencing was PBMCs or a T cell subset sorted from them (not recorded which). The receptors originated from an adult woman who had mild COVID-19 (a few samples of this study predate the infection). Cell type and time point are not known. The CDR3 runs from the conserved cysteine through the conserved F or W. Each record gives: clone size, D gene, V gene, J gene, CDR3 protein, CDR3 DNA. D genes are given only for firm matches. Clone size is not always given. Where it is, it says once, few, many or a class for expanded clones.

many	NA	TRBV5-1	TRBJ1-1	CASSYGQATEAFF	TGCGCCAGCAGTTACGGTCAGGCCACTGAAGCTTTCTTT
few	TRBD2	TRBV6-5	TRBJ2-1	CASRTDRGGYNEQFF	TGTGCCAGCAGGACGGACCGGGGGGGCTACAATGAGCAGTTCTTC
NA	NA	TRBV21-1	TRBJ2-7	CASSKATVIYEQYF	TGTGCCAGCAGCAAAGCAACAGTTATCTACGAGCAGTACTTC
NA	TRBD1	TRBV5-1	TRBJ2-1	CASSSGQGNNEQFF	TGCGCCAGCAGCAGTGGACAGGGGAACAATGAGCAGTTCTTC
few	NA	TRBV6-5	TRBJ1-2	CASSEGGEYGYTF	TGTGCCAGCAGCGAGGGAGGGGAATATGGCTACACCTTC
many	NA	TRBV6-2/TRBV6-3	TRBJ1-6	CAGHLGRGNSPLHF	TGTGCCGGACATTTAGGACGGGGTAATTCACCCCTCCACTTT
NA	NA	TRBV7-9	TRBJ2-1	CASSPTSYDEQFF	TGTGCCAGCAGCCCTACTAGCTACGATGAGCAGTTCTTC
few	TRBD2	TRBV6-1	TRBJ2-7	CASSVSGSESSYEQYF	TGTGCCAGCAGCGTTAGCGGGAGCGAAAGCTCCTACGAGCAGTACTTC
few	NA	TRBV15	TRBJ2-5	CATSRDQGSETQYF	TGTGCCACCAGCAGAGATCAGGGCAGCGAGACCCAGTACTTC
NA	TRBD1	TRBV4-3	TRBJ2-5	CASSQGERDRGGMEETQYF	TGCGCCAGCAGCCAGGGTGAACGGGACAGGGGCGGAATGGAGGAGACCCAGTACTTC